Here is one TCR beta chain with its context. Antigen: not known. The data originate from a study of cytotoxic CD8 clonotypes in ibrutinib-treated CLL. Study background: Response sampling occurred after a median roughly twelve months of treatment (range 6 to 36).

Depth targeted 1 in 200,000 to 1 in 1 million T cells, averaging roughly 9.3x coverage per clonotype. Produced via immunoSEQ multiplex PCR; TCRdb's table is partial and in-frame only. Among some 130,000 clones listed, approximately 85% were seen once. Broader study findings: Clonality correlated strongly with circulating CD8+ T cells and exceeded age-matched healthy donors at baseline.

V trimming: 3 bases; J trimming: 4 bases; junction bases outside the gene matches: 4. In germline, CDR1 is MNHEY, CDR2 SMNVEV (reference sequence). The CDR3 sequence is 14 residues long. The chain uses TRBV27 and TRBJ2-3, with 7 nucleotides matching TRBD1. The sequence derives from a human donor with chronic lymphocytic leukemia. This specimen consisted of PBMCs, obtained after 24 months of ibrutinib treatment. CDR3 coding DNA: TGTGCCAGCAGTTTCAACAGGGGCTCAGATACGCAGTATTTT. Its translation: CASSFNRGSDTQYF.